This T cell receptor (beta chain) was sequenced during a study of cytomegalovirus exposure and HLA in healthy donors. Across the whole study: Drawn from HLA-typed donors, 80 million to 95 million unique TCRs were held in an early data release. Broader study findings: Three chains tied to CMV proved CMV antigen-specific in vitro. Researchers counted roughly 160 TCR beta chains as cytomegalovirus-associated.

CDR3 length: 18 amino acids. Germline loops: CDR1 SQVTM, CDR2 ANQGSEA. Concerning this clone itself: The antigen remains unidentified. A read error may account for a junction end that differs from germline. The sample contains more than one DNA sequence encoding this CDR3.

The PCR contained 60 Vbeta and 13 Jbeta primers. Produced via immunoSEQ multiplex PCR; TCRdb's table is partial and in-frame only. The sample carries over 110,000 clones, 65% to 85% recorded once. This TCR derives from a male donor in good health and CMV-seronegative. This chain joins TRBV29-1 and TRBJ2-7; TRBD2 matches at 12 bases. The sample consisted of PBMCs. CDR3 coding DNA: TGCAGCGTTGAAATGGAAGGGCTAGCGGGAGGGTTTCCCTACGAACAGTACTTC. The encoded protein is CSVEMEGLAGGFPYEQYF.